This section outlines one TCR beta chain sequence together with its context. The V and J ends lost 1 base and 7 bases respectively, with 20 bases between them. Germline-derived CDR1 and CDR2 are MNHEY and SMNVEV (reference sequence). The CDR3 is 18 amino acids. This sample is part of a study of control samples from healthy donors and cancer patients. Sequenced by immunoSEQ multiplex PCR; TCRdb stores in-frame clones only, minus some. Among roughly 150,000 clones listed, roughly 93% were seen once. The specimen was blood. This clonotype was sampled from a man in his fifties or sixties in good health. The chain couples TRBV27 to TRBJ1-6; tentatively, D is TRBD1 (5 bases). CDR3 amino acids: CASSLWGSRTGTNSPLHF. The CDR3 bases are TGTGCCAGCAGTTTATGGGGCTCCCGGACGGGTACCAATTCACCCCTCCACTTT.